This TCR beta chain was sequenced for a study of blood T cell repertoires in COVID-19. TCRdb's table, derived via immunoSEQ multiplex PCR, lists solely in-frame clones and lacks some. Counted here are over 140,000 clones, nearly 80% occurring once; the ten biggest clones make up under 3%. Categorization into cohorts depended on clinical history that participants reported. This CDR3 comprises 15 residues. The germline V and J ends were trimmed by 5 bases and 0 bases, with 11 bases remaining between them. Germline V CDR1 and CDR2: SNHLY, FYNNEI. The TCR sequence derives from a woman aged 50 to 60 who had recovered from COVID-19. The sequencing input was PBMCs or T cells enriched from blood (not recorded which). V gene TRBV2 combines with J gene TRBJ1-5, with a tentative D call TRBD1 (6 bases). CDR3 sequence reads: CASSKGGVSNQPQHF. The DNA of the CDR3 is TGTGCCAGCAGTAAGGGGGGGGTTAGCAATCAGCCCCAGCATTTT.